The 14 T cell receptor beta chains below were found in one sample sequenced in a study of blood T cell repertoires in COVID-19. Profiled with immunoSEQ multiplex PCR; TCRdb holds only in-frame clones, not every one. The sample yields 180,000 or so clones, about 86% seen once. The sequencing sample was made of peripheral blood. The receptors derive from a man between 60 and 75 years old with acute or convalescent COVID-19.

The DNA for the CDR3 is TGTGCCAGCTCACCCTTAGACACCGACTCTGGAAACACCATATATTTT. As protein: CASSPLDTDSGNTIYF. The rearrangement links TRBV18 to TRBJ1-3; D is unclear. The germline V gene encodes CDR1 KGHSH and CDR2 LQKENI. There are 16 residues in the CDR3. Trimming cost V 3 bases and J 0 bases, with 12 bases left between them.

The CDR3 DNA is TGCGCCAGCAGCTTTACAGGGATCCCAAGCTCTGGAAACACCATATATTTT. As protein: CASSFTGIPSSGNTIYF. The chain is built from TRBV5-1 and TRBJ1-3; possibly TRBD1 for D (6 bases). The CDR3 sequence is 17 residues long. Germline lookup yields CDR1 SGHRS and CDR2 YFSETQ. The ends were cut back, 2 bases at V and 0 bases at J, with 15 bases in the middle.

This clone was observed a handful of times. The chain recombines TRBV9 with TRBJ1-2; TRBD1 is a possible D gene (6 bases). There are 15 residues in the CDR3. Germline V gene sequence: CDR1 SGDLS, CDR2 YYNGEE. V lost 3 bases to trimming and J lost 8 bases, with 20 bases between them. The CDR3 is CASSERPGHPEGYTF. The CDR3 DNA reads TGTGCCAGCAGCGAGCGTCCGGGACACCCCGAGGGCTACACCTTC.

V and J are TRBV7-3 and TRBJ2-7; 8 nucleotides agree with TRBD1. V lost 1 base and J lost 7; bases outside the gene matches: 9. Germline CDR1 SGHTA, CDR2 FQGTGA. The CDR3 loop spans 15 amino acids. As DNA, the CDR3 is TGTGCCAGCAGCTTAATCCCAGGGGGCCCTTTGGAGCAGTACTTC. This sequence encodes CASSLIPGGPLEQYF.

This clone was seen only a few times. The CDR3: CASSSSPEYGELFF. As DNA, the CDR3 is TGTGCCAGCAGCTCATCGCCGGAGTACGGGGAGCTGTTTTTT. The J gene is TRBJ2-2, the V gene TRBV7-3; D is unclear. V lost 4 bases, J lost 7 bases, and 13 bases lay in between. CDR1 SGHTA and CDR2 FQGTGA come from the germline V gene. The CDR3 loop spans 14 amino acids. The complete variable domain, with remaining parts taken from reference TRBV7-3 and TRBJ2-2, reads GAGVSQTPSNKVTEKGKYVELRCDPISGHTALYWYRQSLGQGPEFLIYFQGTGAADDSGLPNDRFFAVRPEGSVSTLKIQRTERGDSAVYLCASSSSPEYGELFFGEGSRLTVL.

The chain combines TRBV7-2 with TRBJ2-7, with TRBD1 matching 9 bases. V lost 4 bases, J lost 6 bases, and 13 bases stayed unmatched. Germline V CDR1 and CDR2: SGHTA, FQGNSA. The CDR3 extends over 16 amino acids. Here the CDR3 DNA reads TGTGCCAGCAGCTCCGCCCGGGACAGGGTTACCGGCGAGCAGTACTTC. Residues: CASSSARDRVTGEQYF. The complete variable domain, with remaining parts taken from reference TRBV7-2 and TRBJ2-7, reads GAGVSQSPSNKVTEKGKDVELRCDPISGHTALYWYRQSLGQGLEFLIYFQGNSAPDKSGLPSDRFSAERTGGSVSTLTIQRTQQEDSAVYLCASSSARDRVTGEQYFGPGTRLTVT.

The CDR3 loop is CASSFNSPDTEAFF. The DNA for the CDR3 is TGTGCCAGCAGCTTTAATAGCCCGGACACTGAAGCTTTCTTT. This chain uses TRBV7-8 with TRBJ1-1; D unresolved. Looked up from germline, CDR1 is SGHVS and CDR2 is FQNEAQ. Deletions cut 3 bases from V and 3 bases from J, with 11 bases between. The CDR3 runs to 14 residues.

This rearrangement joins TRBV28 to TRBJ1-5; 7 bases align to TRBD1. The CDR3 runs to 18 residues. The V segment lost 5 bases and the J segment 0 bases; nucleotides outside the gene matches: 13. From germline, CDR1 is MDHEN and CDR2 SYDVKM. CDR3 region: CASSGARQGRGSNQPQHF. The CDR3 region has the DNA TGTGCCAGCAGTGGAGCTAGACAGGGAAGGGGTAGCAATCAGCCCCAGCATTTT.

The chain carries TRBV19 and TRBJ1-5; no firm D call. The V gene lost 3 bases and the J gene lost 2 bases, with 20 bases spanning the gap. Germline values: CDR1 LNHDA, CDR2 SQIVND (reference sequence). CDR3 size: 18 residues. The DNA for the CDR3 is TGTGCCAGTAGTATTTTAGACTACGGCGGTTGGGGCAATCAGCCCCAGCATTTT. Protein product: CASSILDYGGWGNQPQHF.

The J gene is TRBJ2-5, the V gene TRBV7-2, with D perhaps TRBD2 (7 bases). Between the trimmed V and J ends, which lost 1 base and 5 bases, there was a span of 14 bases. In germline, CDR1 is SGHTA, CDR2 FQGNSA. The CDR3 contains 15 residues. CDR3 nucleotides: TGTGCCAGCAGCTTAGGAGGGGGGGCGTCTGAGACCCAGTACTTC. Its translation is CASSLGGGASETQYF.

This clone was detected a few times. The V and J genes are TRBV28 and TRBJ2-1, with 16 bases fitting TRBD2. Germline CDR1 MDHEN, CDR2 SYDVKM. V lost 7 bases to trimming and J lost 3 bases; unmatched junction nucleotides: 6. This CDR3 region has 17 residues. The CDR3: CASTGTSGRDFYNEQFF. In DNA form, the CDR3 reads TGTGCCAGCACCGGGACTAGCGGGAGGGACTTCTACAATGAGCAGTTCTTC. Full variable domain (outside the CDR3, taken from reference TRBV28 and TRBJ2-1): DVKVTQSSRYLVKRTGEKVFLECVQDMDHENMFWYRQDPGLGLRLIYFSYDVKMKEKGDIPEGYSVSREKKERFSLILESASTNQTSMYLCASTGTSGRDFYNEQFFGPGTRLTVL.

This clone was counted a single time. The rearrangement uses TRBV19 and TRBJ2-4; D is perhaps TRBD2 (7 bases). Trimming left V 7 bases short and J 6 bases short, with 16 bases between. CDR1 is LNHDA, CDR2 SQIVND, per germline (reference sequence). This CDR3 has 14 amino acids. This chain's CDR3 is CASTPGGQRNIQYF. The CDR3 DNA reads TGTGCCAGTACCCCCGGGGGGCAGAGAAACATTCAGTACTTC.

The chain recombines TRBV2 with TRBJ1-5; tentative D call: TRBD1 (6 bases). Germline assignment: CDR1 SNHLY and CDR2 FYNNEI. This CDR3 has 16 amino acids. V lost 5 bases, J lost 4 bases, and 18 bases lay in between. The CDR3 bases are TGTGCCAGCAGTCCGGCAGGGGCGCCGGGGAATCAGCCCCAGCATTTT. Translation: CASSPAGAPGNQPQHF.

The rearrangement uses TRBV27 and TRBJ2-7, with 10 bases fitting TRBD2. Germline V gene sequence: CDR1 MNHEY, CDR2 SMNVEV (reference sequence). V gave up 2 bases and J gave up 3 bases; unmatched junction bases: 4. The CDR3 is 15 residues long. This chain's CDR3 is CASSLSLAGDYEQYF. CDR3 DNA sequence: TGTGCCAGCAGTTTAAGTCTAGCGGGGGACTACGAGCAGTACTTC.